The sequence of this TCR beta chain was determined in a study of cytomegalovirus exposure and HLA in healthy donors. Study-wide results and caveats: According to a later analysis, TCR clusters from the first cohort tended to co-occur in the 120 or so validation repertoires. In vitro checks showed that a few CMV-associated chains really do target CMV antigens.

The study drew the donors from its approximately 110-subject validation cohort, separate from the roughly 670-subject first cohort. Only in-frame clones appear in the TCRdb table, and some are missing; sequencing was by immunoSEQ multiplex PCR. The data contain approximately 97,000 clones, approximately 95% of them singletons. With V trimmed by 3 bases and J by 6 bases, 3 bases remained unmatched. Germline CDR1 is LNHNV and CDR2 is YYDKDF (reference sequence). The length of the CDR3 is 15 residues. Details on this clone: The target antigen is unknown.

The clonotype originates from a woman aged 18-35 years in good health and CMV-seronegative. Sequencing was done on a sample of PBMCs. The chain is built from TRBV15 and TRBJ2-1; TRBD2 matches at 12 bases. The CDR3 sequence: CATSRLAGGPNEQFF. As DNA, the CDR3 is TGTGCCACCAGCAGGCTAGCGGGGGGGCCCAATGAGCAGTTCTTC.